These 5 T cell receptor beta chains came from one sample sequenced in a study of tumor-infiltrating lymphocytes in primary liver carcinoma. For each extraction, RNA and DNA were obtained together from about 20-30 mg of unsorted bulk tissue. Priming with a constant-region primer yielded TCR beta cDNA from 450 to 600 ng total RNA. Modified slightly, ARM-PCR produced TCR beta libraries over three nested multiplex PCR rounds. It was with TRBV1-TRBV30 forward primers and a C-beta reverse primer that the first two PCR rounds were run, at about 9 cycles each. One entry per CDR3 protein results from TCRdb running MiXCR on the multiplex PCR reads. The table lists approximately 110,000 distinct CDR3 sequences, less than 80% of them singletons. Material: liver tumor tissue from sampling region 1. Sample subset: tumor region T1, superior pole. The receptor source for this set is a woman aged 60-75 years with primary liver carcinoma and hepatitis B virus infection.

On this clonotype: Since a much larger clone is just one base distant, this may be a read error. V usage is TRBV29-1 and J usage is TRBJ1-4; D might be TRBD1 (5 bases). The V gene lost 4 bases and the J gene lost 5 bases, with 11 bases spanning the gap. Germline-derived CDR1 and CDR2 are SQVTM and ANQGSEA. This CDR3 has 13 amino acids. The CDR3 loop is CSVAVGDNEKLFF. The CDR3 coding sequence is TGCAGCGTTGCGGTGGGGGACAATGAAAAACTGTTTTTT.

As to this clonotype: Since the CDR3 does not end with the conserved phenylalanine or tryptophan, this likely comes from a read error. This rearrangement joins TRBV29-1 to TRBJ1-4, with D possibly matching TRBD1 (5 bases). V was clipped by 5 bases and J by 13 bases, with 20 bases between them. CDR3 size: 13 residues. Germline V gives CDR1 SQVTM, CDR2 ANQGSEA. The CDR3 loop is CSVSRGRGIGLFL. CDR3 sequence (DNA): TGCAGCGTTAGCCGAGGACGGGGCATTGGACTGTTTCTT.

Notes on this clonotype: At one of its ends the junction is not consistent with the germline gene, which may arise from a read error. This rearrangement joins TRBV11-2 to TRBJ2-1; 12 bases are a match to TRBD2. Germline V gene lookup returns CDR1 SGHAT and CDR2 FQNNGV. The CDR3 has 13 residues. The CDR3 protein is CASSWTSGVELFF. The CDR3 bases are TGTGCCAGTAGCTGGACTAGCGGGGTAGAGCTGTTCTTC.

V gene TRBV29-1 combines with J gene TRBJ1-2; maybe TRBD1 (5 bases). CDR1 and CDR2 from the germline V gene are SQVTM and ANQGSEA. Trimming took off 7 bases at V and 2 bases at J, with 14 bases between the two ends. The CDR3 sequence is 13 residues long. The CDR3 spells CSAPSDTNYGYTF. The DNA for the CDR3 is TGCAGCGCCCCCTCGGACACCAACTATGGCTACACCTTC. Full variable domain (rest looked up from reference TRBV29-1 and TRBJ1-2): SAVISQKPSRDICQRGTSLTIQCQVDSQVTMMFWYRQQPGQSLTLIATANQGSEATYESGFVIDKFPISRPNLTFSTLTVSNMSPEDSSIYLCSAPSDTNYGYTFGSGTRLTVV.

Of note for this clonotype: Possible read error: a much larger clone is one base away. This chain's CDR3 is CASSPTSGSMVGEQFF. In DNA form, the CDR3 reads TGTGCCAGCAGCCCGACTAGCGGGAGTATGGTAGGTGAGCAGTTCTTC. The chain links TRBV12-3 or TRBV12-4 to TRBJ2-1; 12 nucleotides match TRBD2. V was pared by 6 bases and J by 9 bases, with 12 bases of the junction left unmatched. CDR3 length: 16 residues.